Listed below are T cell receptor beta chains from one sample, sequenced in a study of regulatory T cells in long-lasting Graves disease. TCRdb redid the calling of the multiplex PCR reads with MiXCR, one entry per CDR3 protein. The table lists some 560,000 distinct CDR3 sequences, 15% to 20% of them singletons. The same sample was also studied in work on T cells in Graves' hyperthyroidism and ophthalmopathy.

The material sequenced was peripheral blood mononuclear cells (PBMCs), taken at new diagnosis, from a patient treated with antithyroid drugs. The receptors originated from a woman aged 35-60 years with Graves disease. The CDR3 runs from the conserved cysteine through the conserved F or W. The D gene is left open where the match is weak. Clone size is stated in some rows and not others, as once, few, many or a class when expanded.

size | J | V | D | DNA | CDR3
few | TRBJ1-3 | TRBV9 | NA | TGTGCCAGCAGCGTAGGAGTTGGAAACACCATATATTTT | CASSVGVGNTIYF
few | TRBJ1-3 | TRBV5-1 | TRBD1 | TGCGCCAGCAGCTCCACCCCGGGACAGGGCTTTGGATCTGGAAACACCATATATTTT | CASSSTPGQGFGSGNTIYF
NA | TRBJ1-1 | TRBV6-1 | NA | TGTGCCAGCAGGGTTTATTGGGGGGACACTGAAGCTTTCTTT | CASRVYWGDTEAFF
NA | TRBJ1-6 | TRBV6-1 | TRBD1 | TGTGCCACCATTGGGACAGCGGAATCACCCCTCCACTTT | CATIGTAESPLHF
NA | TRBJ2-1 | TRBV10-3 | NA | TGTGCCATCAACGAAGCTGGGAGCTCCTACAATGAGCAGTTCTTC | CAINEAGSSYNEQFF
many | TRBJ2-3 | TRBV30 | NA | TGTGCCTGGAGTGTAGGGGGACTTAGCACAGATACGCAGTATTTT | CAWSVGGLSTDTQYF
many | TRBJ2-3 | TRBV12-3/TRBV12-4 | TRBD2 | TGTGCCAGCAGTTTTAAGGGGTCACTAGCGGGGGACTACACAGATACGCAGTATTTT | CASSFKGSLAGDYTDTQYF
NA | TRBJ2-7 | TRBV18 | NA | TGTGCCAGCTCACCACCGACAGATTACGAGCAGTACTTC | CASSPPTDYEQYF
many | TRBJ2-7 | TRBV28 | TRBD2 | TGTGCCAGCAGGCAGCGGGGGGCCCGGGACGAGCAGTACTTC | CASRQRGARDEQYF
many | TRBJ2-3 | TRBV7-2 | TRBD1 | TGTGCCAGCAGCTACCGGACAGGGAGCACAGATACGCAGTATTTT | CASSYRTGSTDTQYF
many | TRBJ2-5 | TRBV6-9 | TRBD2 | TGTGCCAGCAGTTATTCTTTTAGCGGGGAAGAGACCCAGTACTTC | CASSYSFSGEETQYF
many | TRBJ2-7 | TRBV6-1 | NA | TGTGCCAGCAGCCGGACATCCCCCTACGAGCAGTACTTC | CASSRTSPYEQYF
few | TRBJ1-1 | TRBV4-1 | NA | TGCGCCAGCAGCCAAGAGTCCGTTTTCGGCACTGAAGCTTTCTTT | CASSQESVFGTEAFF
few | TRBJ2-5 | TRBV19 | TRBD1 | TGTGCCAGTAGTATAGTTGGGACAGGGGGTCCGGAGACCCAGTACTTC | CASSIVGTGGPETQYF
NA | TRBJ1-5 | TRBV12-3/TRBV12-4 | NA | TGTGCCAGCAGGTTTTCGGGGAGCAATCAGCCCCAGCATTTT | CASRFSGSNQPQHF
many | TRBJ2-7 | TRBV6-5 | NA | TGTGCCAGCAGTTACTCAAAGACTCACTCCTACGAGCAGTACTTC | CASSYSKTHSYEQYF
many | TRBJ1-6 | TRBV2 | NA | TGTGCCAGCAGTGATCCTTCACCCCTCCACTTT | CASSDPSPLHF
few | TRBJ1-4 | TRBV27 | NA | TGTGCCAGCAGTCTCCTCGCGGGGGTCTCCAATGAAAAACTGTTTTTT | CASSLLAGVSNEKLFF
many | TRBJ1-1 | TRBV6-2/TRBV6-3 | NA | TGTGCCAGCAGTTACCGCAGGGAGGGTACTGAAGCTTTCTTT | CASSYRREGTEAFF
NA | TRBJ1-1 | TRBV5-1 | TRBD1 | TGCGCCAGCAGCTTGTACAGGGGGCATGAAGCTTTCTTT | CASSLYRGHEAFF
many | TRBJ1-2 | TRBV11-2 | NA | TGTGCCAGCAGCTTAGTTGGGGGGTCGTTCGGCTATGGCTACACCTTC | CASSLVGGSFGYGYTF
NA | TRBJ1-2 | TRBV19 | TRBD1 | TGTGCCAGTAGTATGAGAAAGGGCGGGGACAGGGAGCTCTATGGCTACACCTTC | CASSMRKGGDRELYGYTF
many | TRBJ1-6 | TRBV3-1 | NA | TGTGCCAGCAGCCAAGATAACGGGGACGTTCCCCTCCACTTT | CASSQDNGDVPLHF
NA | TRBJ1-2 | TRBV19 | TRBD1 | TGTGCCAGTAGTATGGGGACAGGGCCAAACTATGGCTACACCTTC | CASSMGTGPNYGYTF
many | TRBJ1-5 | TRBV12-3/TRBV12-4 | TRBD1 | TGTGCCAGCAGTTTGACAGGGAGGGGGCAGCCCCAGCATTTT | CASSLTGRGQPQHF
many | TRBJ1-2 | TRBV15 | NA | TGTGCCACCAGCAGAGATCGGACTGCCTATGGCTACACCTTC | CATSRDRTAYGYTF
many | TRBJ1-5 | TRBV7-2 | NA | TGTGCCAGCAGCGGCTGGGCGGGTGGCAATCAGCCCCAGCATTTT | CASSGWAGGNQPQHF
many | TRBJ1-5 | TRBV2 | NA | TGTGCCAGCAGTGAAGTGGGGGCGAGCAATCAGCCCCAGCATTTT | CASSEVGASNQPQHF
NA | TRBJ1-1 | TRBV27 | NA | TGTGCCAGCACAAACGGGGACAACATGAACACTGAAGCTTTCTTT | CASTNGDNMNTEAFF
NA | TRBJ2-3 | TRBV6-1 | NA | TGTGCCAGCGGAGACTATACCACAGATACGCAGTATTTT | CASGDYTTDTQYF
many | TRBJ1-4 | TRBV28 | NA | TGTGCCAGCAGCCCGACGGTTGTTCGGGATGAAAAACTGTTTTTT | CASSPTVVRDEKLFF
few | TRBJ1-2 | TRBV5-1 | NA | TGCGCCAGCAGCTTGGCCGAAGGGTCGAACTATGGCTACACCTTC | CASSLAEGSNYGYTF
NA | TRBJ2-3 | TRBV5-7 | TRBD1 | TGTGCCAGCAGCCCACGAACAGGGGAGAGCACAGATACGCAGTATTTT | CASSPRTGESTDTQYF
many | TRBJ2-7 | TRBV6-1 | NA | TGTGCCAGTACTAGTGAGTACGAGCAGTACTTC | CASTSEYEQYF
many | TRBJ2-3 | TRBV20-1 | TRBD2 | TGCAGTGCTGTTTCTAGCGGGGGGGGGCAGTATTTT | CSAVSSGGGQYF
few | TRBJ1-2 | TRBV4-2 | TRBD1 | TGTGCCAGCAGCCAACAAGACAGGGGTCATGGCTACACCTTC | CASSQQDRGHGYTF
NA | TRBJ2-3 | TRBV9 | NA | TGTGCCAGCAGCGTAGGGATGACTTCGGATACGCAGTATTTT | CASSVGMTSDTQYF
NA | TRBJ2-7 | TRBV30 | TRBD2 | TGTGCCTGGAGTGGGGGGGGGTACTACGAGCAGTACTTC | CAWSGGGYYEQYF
few | TRBJ1-5 | TRBV12-3/TRBV12-4 | NA | TGTGCCAGCAGTTTTGTGAGTCAGCCCCAGCATTTT | CASSFVSQPQHF
NA | TRBJ1-4 | TRBV12-3/TRBV12-4 | NA | TGTGCCAGCAGTTCCGGGCGGATGTCCCCTAATGAAAAACTGTTTTTT | CASSSGRMSPNEKLFF
many | TRBJ1-1 | TRBV9 | NA | TGTGCCAGCAGCGTAGTGGAGAGATACACTGAAGCTTTCTTT | CASSVVERYTEAFF
NA | TRBJ2-7 | TRBV25-1 | TRBD2 | TGTGCCAGCAGTGCGTCACTAGCGGGGGGAAGCTACGAGCAGTACTTC | CASSASLAGGSYEQYF
NA | TRBJ1-2 | TRBV7-2 | TRBD1 | TGTGCCAGCAGGCAGACCGGGACAGCTAACTATGGCTACACCTTC | CASRQTGTANYGYTF
NA | TRBJ1-2 | TRBV20-1 | NA | TGCAGTGCTAGTCGGCCGGCGGCAGGGCTTAACTATGGCTACACCTTC | CSASRPAAGLNYGYTF
many | TRBJ1-6 | TRBV28 | NA | TGTGCCAGCAGTTTTGCAGATCACTCCTATAATTCACCCCTCCACTTT | CASSFADHSYNSPLHF
many | TRBJ2-5 | TRBV27 | TRBD2 | TGTGCCAGCCGCGGGGGGACAAGATCTCAAGAGGCCCAGTACTTC | CASRGGTRSQEAQYF
NA | TRBJ2-3 | TRBV7-9 | NA | TGTGCCAGCAGCTTTGACGCACCGCAGTATTTT | CASSFDAPQYF
few | TRBJ1-3 | TRBV7-9 | TRBD1 | TGTGCCAGCAGTTCCGACAGGGTTGGAAACACCATATATTTT | CASSSDRVGNTIYF
NA | TRBJ2-2 | TRBV7-3 | NA | TGTGCCAGCAGCCGCGGGACTCCCACCGGGGAGCTGTTTTTT | CASSRGTPTGELFF
many | TRBJ2-1 | TRBV7-3 | TRBD2 | TGTGCCAGCAGCTTACTTGGGGGGGAGAGGAATGAGCAGTTCTTC | CASSLLGGERNEQFF
NA | TRBJ1-4 | TRBV5-1 | NA | TGCGCCAGCAGCCGCGGGGCCGGCAGCCCTAATGAAAAACTGTTTTTT | CASSRGAGSPNEKLFF
many | TRBJ2-7 | TRBV11-3 | TRBD2 | TGTGCCAGCAGAGGAGGGGGGCGGGGGGCCATTTACGAGCAGTACTTC | CASRGGGRGAIYEQYF
once | TRBJ2-3 | TRBV20-1 | TRBD2 | TGCAGTGTTTTAAAGCTAGCGGGGACAGATACGCAGTATTTT | CSVLKLAGTDTQYF
NA | TRBJ2-7 | TRBV12-3/TRBV12-4 | TRBD1 | TGTGCCAGCAGAGGGACAGGGGAAGTTCGCGAGCAGTACTTC | CASRGTGEVREQYF